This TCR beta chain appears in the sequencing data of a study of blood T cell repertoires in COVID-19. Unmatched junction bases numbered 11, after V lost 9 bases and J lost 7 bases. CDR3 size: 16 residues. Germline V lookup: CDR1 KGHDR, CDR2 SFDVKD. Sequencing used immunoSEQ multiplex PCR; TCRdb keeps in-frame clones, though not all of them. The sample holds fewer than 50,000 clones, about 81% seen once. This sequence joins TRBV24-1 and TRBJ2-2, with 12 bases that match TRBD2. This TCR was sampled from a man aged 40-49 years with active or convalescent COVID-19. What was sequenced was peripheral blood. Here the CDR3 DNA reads TGTGCCACCCGGACTAGCGGGGCACAAGAGGGCGGGGAGCTGTTTTTT. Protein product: CATRTSGAQEGGELFF.